These 18 T cell receptor beta chains came from one sample sequenced in a study of shared clonotypes between healthy human individuals (dated by TCRdb to 2018 to 2021). Library preparation employed the immunoSEQ multiplex PCR assay. TCRdb's version of the immuneACCESS table is confined to in-frame rearrangements and falls short of the full clone set. An unresolved V gene accounts for under half of the shortfall where checked; the remainder is of unknown origin. The sample table records 2,500,000 or so clones; more than 85% of these occur just once. Together, the top ten hold more than 0.35% of the sample. Source material: naive CD4+ T cells from PBMCs. What this sample's cell subset or site label stands for: CD45RA+ positively selected. These receptors were collected from a man between 18 and 35 years old in good health. Some clones in this sample may be carry-over from other donors' samples.

This chain joins TRBV6-5 and TRBJ1-5, with 7 bases identical to TRBD1. Trimming removed 0 bases from V and 4 bases from J; junction bases left unmatched: 6. The CDR3 runs to 16 residues. Germline CDR1 MNHEY, CDR2 SVGAGI. DNA for the CDR3: TGTGCCAGCAGTTACTCGACGCCAGGGGGTAATCAGCCCCAGCATTTT. Encoded protein: CASSYSTPGGNQPQHF.

The rearrangement uses TRBV5-1 and TRBJ1-5; D not certain. The CDR3 is 13 residues long. The V gene's germline CDR1 is SGHRS and CDR2 YFSETQ. The germline V and J ends were trimmed by 2 bases and 9 bases, with 12 bases remaining between them. The CDR3 DNA reads as TGCGCCAGCAGCTTCACCGTCGATTGGCCCCAGCATTTT. It is translated as CASSFTVDWPQHF.

The V and J genes are TRBV28 and TRBJ2-7; D is uncertain. Germline assignment: CDR1 MDHEN and CDR2 SYDVKM. The CDR3 is made up of 12 amino acids. V was trimmed by 5 bases and J by 5 bases, leaving 10 bases between them. As DNA, the CDR3 is TGTGCCAGCAGTCCCCGCCAGCACGAGCAGTACTTC. It is translated as CASSPRQHEQYF.

This chain connects TRBV6-5 to TRBJ1-5; possible D gene TRBD1, 5 bases. The CDR3 is 11 residues long. V lost 5 bases to trimming and J lost 9 bases, with 8 bases between them. Per the germline V gene, CDR1 is MNHEY and CDR2 is SVGAGI. CDR3: CASSPGLPQHF. The DNA for the CDR3 is TGTGCCAGCAGTCCAGGGCTGCCCCAGCATTTT.

The V and J genes are TRBV11-2 and TRBJ2-1; unclear D gene. Germline CDR1 reads SGHAT; CDR2 reads FQNNGV. The CDR3 sequence is 14 residues long. V dropped 0 bases and J dropped 12 bases, with 15 bases sitting between them. The CDR3 nucleotides read TGTGCCAGCAGCTTAGAACGACTTCTAATGAGGCAGTTCTTC. This encodes CASSLERLLMRQFF.

This chain joins TRBV25-1 and TRBJ2-4; 13 nucleotides line up with TRBD2. Germline V gene data show CDR1 as MGHDK and CDR2 as SYGVNS. V was pared by 5 bases and J by 1 base, with 2 bases of the junction left unmatched. The CDR3 extends over 16 amino acids. CDR3 in DNA: TGTGCCAGCAGTAAGGGACTAGCGGGGGCCAAAAACATTCAGTACTTC. Encoded protein: CASSKGLAGAKNIQYF.

The V and J genes are TRBV28 and TRBJ1-6, with a weak D call TRBD1 (5 bases). The CDR3 contains 15 residues. Germline CDR1 and CDR2: MDHEN and SYDVKM. Trimming pared 4 bases from V and 7 bases from J, leaving 14 bases between. The CDR3 region is CASSSLRGKNSPLHF. CDR3 coding DNA: TGTGCCAGCAGTTCCCTTAGGGGAAAGAATTCACCCCTCCACTTT.

The chain combines TRBV5-1 with TRBJ2-3; D is ambiguous. Between the trimmed V and J ends, which lost 4 bases and 2 bases, there was a span of 14 bases. The germline CDR1 and CDR2 sequences are SGHRS and YFSETQ. The CDR3 covers 15 residues. DNA of the CDR3: TGCGCCAGCAGCAATAACGGTCCGTACACAGATACGCAGTATTTT. It specifies CASSNNGPYTDTQYF.

In regard to this clone: Additional DNA sequences in this sample encode the identical CDR3. The rearrangement joins TRBV28 to TRBJ2-7, with D uncertain. The germline V and J ends were trimmed by 5 bases and 0 bases, with 5 bases remaining between them. Germline V gives CDR1 MDHEN, CDR2 SYDVKM. CDR3 length: 12 residues. DNA for the CDR3: TGTGCCAGCAGTCCTTACTCCTACGAGCAGTACTTC. Its translation: CASSPYSYEQYF.

The count of this clone is one. The chain employs TRBV28 and TRBJ2-5, with D hard to call. Germline V gives CDR1 MDHEN, CDR2 SYDVKM. V shed 6 bases and J shed 5 bases, with 16 bases lying between them. This CDR3 comprises 14 residues. This chain's CDR3 is CASSPLRAGETQYF. The CDR3 DNA sequence: TGTGCCAGCAGCCCCTTACGGGCCGGGGAGACCCAGTACTTC.

CDR3 DNA sequence: TGTGCCAGCTCACCACGGACAGAGAATGAAAAACTGTTTTTT. It yields the protein CASSPRTENEKLFF. The chain joins TRBV18 to TRBJ1-4, with TRBD1 as a possible D gene (6 bases). V dropped 1 base and J dropped 5 bases, with 8 bases sitting between them. Per the germline V gene, CDR1 is KGHSH and CDR2 is LQKENI. The CDR3 is made up of 14 amino acids.

The rearrangement uses TRBV28 and TRBJ2-7; D possibly uses TRBD1 or TRBD2 (6 bases each). Trimming took off 3 bases at V and 12 bases at J, with 15 bases between the two ends. Germline V gene data show CDR1 as MDHEN and CDR2 as SYDVKM. The CDR3 has 12 residues. The DNA for the CDR3 is TGTGCCAGCAGTTTGGCTGGAGGGGGGAGGTACTTC. This codes for CASSLAGGGRYF.

This sequence joins TRBV29-1 and TRBJ2-7; 9 bases fit TRBD2. V lost 6 bases, J lost 7 bases, and 13 bases stayed unmatched. This CDR3 is built from 14 residues. The germline V gene has CDR1 SQVTM and CDR2 ANQGSEA. DNA of the CDR3: TGCAGCGTGGGGGCGGGAGGGCCATTGAGGGAGCAGTACTTC. Its protein is CSVGAGGPLREQYF.

The chain carries TRBV28 and TRBJ2-5, with D perhaps TRBD2 (5 bases). The DNA end lines up better with TRBJ2-7; the J call may be wrong. Germline CDR1 MDHEN, CDR2 SYDVKM. This CDR3 is built from 14 residues. The CDR3 region is CATYPNLARYEQYF. For the CDR3, the DNA is TGTGCCACCTACCCCAACCTAGCTCGCTACGAGCAGTACTTC.

The V call is TRBV2, the J call TRBJ2-1; weak D call: TRBD1 (5 bases). The CDR3 has 17 amino acids. Per germline, CDR1 SNHLY and CDR2 FYNNEI. The germline V and J ends were trimmed by 5 bases and 7 bases, with 24 bases remaining between them. The CDR3 nucleotides read TGTGCCAGCAGTCAGGAAGGGGCTGGGGTAACCCTGAATGAGCAGTTCTTC. Protein product: CASSQEGAGVTLNEQFF.

The count of this clone is one. The chain has TRBV4-2 and TRBJ2-7, with TRBD2 identical over 10 bases. Germline V lookup: CDR1 LGHNA, CDR2 YNFKEQ. Losses at the gene ends were 0 bases for V and 7 bases for J; bases not matched to a gene: 15. CDR3 length equals 18 residues. CDR3 nucleotide sequence: TGTGCCAGCAGCCAAGATATAGCGGGAGGCTCGTGGGGGTTGGAGCAGTACTTC. Protein product: CASSQDIAGGSWGLEQYF.

The rearrangement joins TRBV6-5 to TRBJ1-1; no clear D gene. Per the germline V gene, CDR1 is MNHEY and CDR2 is SVGAGI. This CDR3 is 13 amino acids long. V lost 7 bases and J 0 bases, leaving 9 bases between the germline ends. CDR3 in DNA: TGTGCCAGCACCCGACTGATGAACACTGAAGCTTTCTTT. Translated, it gives CASTRLMNTEAFF.

The chain links TRBV7-2 to TRBJ2-5, with a weak D call TRBD2 (5 bases). V was pared by 7 bases and J by 3 bases, with 15 bases between. Germline V lookup: CDR1 SGHTA, CDR2 FQGNSA. The CDR3 length is 14 residues. The CDR3 region has the DNA TGTGCCAGCACCAAGTGGGGAGCAGAAGAGACCCAGTACTTC. It codes for CASTKWGAEETQYF.